These 22 T cell receptor beta chains share one sample of origin, sequenced in a study of lung T cells in sarcoidosis with Löfgren's syndrome. TCRdb re-called the reads with MiXCR, one entry per CDR3 protein. Counted here are tens of thousands of distinct CDR3 sequences, 21% occurring once; the ten biggest clones make up approximately 2.1%. The specimen sequenced was CD4+ T cells from PBMCs. These receptor sequences come from a human donor with sarcoidosis (Löfgren's syndrome or another form), or a control subject (not recorded which).

This clonotype was recorded at least ten times. This chain connects TRBV27 to TRBJ1-1; D remains ambiguous. Germline V gene sequence: CDR1 MNHEY, CDR2 SMNVEV (reference sequence). The CDR3 consists of 13 residues. Trimming removed 8 bases from V and 0 bases from J, with 10 bases in between. This chain's CDR3 is CASGTMMNTEAFF. The CDR3 coding sequence is TGTGCCAGCGGTACTATGATGAACACTGAAGCTTTCTTT.

Note on this clonotype: A read error is possible here, since a much larger clone lies one base away. The conserved closing phenylalanine or tryptophan is absent in this CDR3, likely reflecting a read error. The rearrangement uses TRBV20-1 and TRBJ2-4; 11 nucleotides line up with TRBD2. CDR1 is DFQATT and CDR2 is SNEGSKA in the germline V gene (reference sequence). Losses at the gene ends were 1 base for V and 6 bases for J; bases not matched to a gene: 2. This CDR3 is built from 14 residues. The CDR3 DNA reads TGCAGTGCTAGAGTCGGGACTAGCGGAAACATTCAGTACTTA. Translated, it gives CSARVGTSGNIQYL.

This clonotype occurred a few times. Possible read error: a much larger clone is one base away. The V gene is TRBV27, the J gene TRBJ2-1; 8 positions match TRBD2. Germline CDR1 MNHEY, CDR2 SMNVEV (reference sequence). J gave up 7 bases and V 0 bases, and 2 bases lay outside the gene matches. This CDR3 region has 14 residues. The CDR3 DNA reads TGTGCCAGCAGTTTATCACGGGGGGGTAATGAGCAGTTCTTC. Amino acid sequence: CASSLSRGGNEQFF.

This clonotype occurred many times. CDR3 sequence (DNA): TGCAGTGCCGCGACAGAGGCAGATACGCAGTATTTT. Protein: CSAATEADTQYF. V and J are TRBV20-1 and TRBJ2-3; maybe TRBD1 (5 bases). V was clipped by 6 bases and J by 4 bases, with 11 bases between them. CDR3 length: 12 residues. The V gene's germline CDR1 is DFQATT and CDR2 SNEGSKA (reference sequence).

Only a few counts were recorded for this clonotype. In nucleotides, the CDR3 is TGTGCCAGCGGGGGAGGCAGCGGGAGGCCATTACAATACAATGAGCAGTTCTTC. This gives the protein CASGGGSGRPLQYNEQFF. The J gene is TRBJ2-1, the V gene TRBV2, with TRBD2 matching 9 bases. V dropped 8 bases and J dropped 4; count of bases not matched to a gene: 18. The CDR3 spans 18 residues. Germline CDR1 SNHLY, CDR2 FYNNEI. Supplemented by reference TRBV2 and TRBJ2-1, the full variable domain reads EPEVTQTPSHQVTQMGQEVILRCVPISNHLYFYWYRQILGQKVEFLVSFYNNEISEKSEIFDDQFSVERPDGSNFTLKIRSTKLEDSAMYFCASGGGSGRPLQYNEQFFGPGTRLTVL.

The chain carries TRBV3-1 and TRBJ1-4; 7 bases are shared with TRBD1. V lost 0 bases to trimming and J lost 4 bases; unmatched junction nucleotides: 2. The CDR3 runs to 15 residues. Per germline, CDR1 LGHDT and CDR2 YNNKEL (reference sequence). Here the CDR3 DNA reads TGTGCCAGCAGCCAAGACAGGGGGAGTAATGAAAAACTGTTTTTT. Its translation is CASSQDRGSNEKLFF.

This clonotype was seen repeatedly, ten times or more. J is TRBJ2-1 and V is TRBV27; 11 bases fit TRBD2. Germline CDR1 is MNHEY and CDR2 is SMNVEV (reference sequence). The CDR3 runs to 18 residues. The trim removed 3 bases at V and 0 bases at J, leaving 7 bases unmatched. The CDR3 DNA follows: TGTGCCAGCAGTTTGAGGACTAGCGGGTTAGGCTCCTACAATGAGCAGTTCTTC. It is translated as CASSLRTSGLGSYNEQFF.

The chain has TRBV5-6 and TRBJ1-2; maybe TRBD1 (5 bases). Germline-derived CDR1 and CDR2 are SGHDT and YYEEEE. V lost 0 bases and J 0 bases, leaving 12 bases between the germline ends. CDR3 length: 16 residues. Here the CDR3 reads CASSLVAGTANYGYTF. The CDR3 DNA is TGTGCCAGCAGCTTGGTGGCAGGGACGGCTAACTATGGCTACACCTTC. Full variable domain (outside the CDR3, taken from reference TRBV5-6 and TRBJ1-2): DAGVTQSPTHLIKTRGQQVTLRCSPKSGHDTVSWYQQALGQGPQFIFQYYEEEERQRGNFPDRFSGHQFPNYSSELNVNALLLGDSALYLCASSLVAGTANYGYTFGSGTRLTVV.

This chain joins TRBV7-8 and TRBJ1-6; D is unclear. This CDR3 spans 15 amino acids. CDR1 SGHVS and CDR2 FQNEAQ come from the germline V gene. V lost 2 bases and J 13 bases, leaving 18 bases between the germline ends. DNA for the CDR3: TGTGCCAGCAGCTTATTTGAGGGCCTGACCGGCCCCCTCCACTTT. Its translation: CASSLFEGLTGPLHF.

This chain uses TRBV4-3 with TRBJ2-5; unclear D gene. The CDR3 spans 11 residues. The germline V gene has CDR1 LGHNA and CDR2 YSLEER. The DNA of the CDR3 is TGCGCACCTTATACTAAAGAGACCCAGTACTTC. Protein product: CAPYTKETQYF.

This clonotype turned up a few times. The chain carries TRBV7-2 and TRBJ1-4; D may be TRBD1 (6 bases). This CDR3 has 16 amino acids. Trimming took off 6 bases at V and 2 bases at J, with 16 bases between the two ends. Germline CDR1 is SGHTA and CDR2 is FQGNSA. The CDR3 protein is CASSKQGGTTNEKLFF. The CDR3 region has the DNA TGTGCCAGCAGTAAACAGGGAGGTACGACTAATGAAAAACTGTTTTTT.

As regards this clonotype: Since no conserved phenylalanine or tryptophan closes the CDR3, a read error is the likely cause. The chain combines TRBV27 with TRBJ2-5, with 7 bases fitting TRBD2. CDR1 MNHEY and CDR2 SMNVEV come from the germline V gene (reference sequence). CDR3 length: 18 amino acids. The V segment lost 2 bases and the J segment 6 bases; nucleotides outside the gene matches: 18. CDR3 in DNA: TGTGCCAGCAGTTTAGACGTAAGGACTAGTGGGAGGATGAAGACCCAGTACCTC. It specifies CASSLDVRTSGRMKTQYL.

To note about this clonotype: A much larger clone lies one base from this, so it may be a read error. The chain links TRBV25-1 to TRBJ2-7, with D uncertain. CDR1 and CDR2 from the germline V gene are MGHDK and SYGVNS. The CDR3 covers 14 residues. CDR3 loop: CASSESAEAYEQHF. The DNA for the CDR3 is TGTGCCAGCAGTGAATCCGCAGAAGCCTACGAGCAGCACTTC.

Concerning this clonotype: A read error may explain this, as a much larger clone is one base away. The rearrangement links TRBV20-1 to TRBJ1-5; a possible D gene is TRBD1 (6 bases). Germline CDR1 is DFQATT and CDR2 is SNEGSKA (reference sequence). With 4 bases removed from V and 3 bases from J, the gap between germline ends came to 13 bases. There are 14 residues in the CDR3. The CDR3, as DNA: TGCAGTGCTAAAGACAGGACGAACAATCAGCCCCAGCATTTT. Translation: CSAKDRTNNQPQHF.

This clonotype was observed a few times. The chain recombines TRBV7-2 with TRBJ2-7, with a possible D match to TRBD1 (5 bases). Trimming took off 5 bases at V and 9 bases at J, with 14 bases between the two ends. Germline CDR1 reads SGHTA; CDR2 reads FQGNSA. The CDR3 sequence is 12 residues long. CDR3 nucleotides: TGTGCCAGCAGCAGACAGAGCCTGGTGCAGTACGTC. Amino acids: CASSRQSLVQYV.

The chain combines TRBV5-1 with TRBJ2-1, with D possibly being TRBD2 (5 bases). The V gene lost 5 bases and the J gene lost 11 bases, with 26 bases spanning the gap. Germline values: CDR1 SGHRS, CDR2 YFSETQ. The length of the CDR3 is 16 residues. CDR3 bases: TGCGCCAGCAGTGAGAACGGGCTACGACGGAGGAATAAGCAGTTCTTC. The encoded protein is CASSENGLRRRNKQFF.

This clonotype was counted many times. V is TRBV6-2 or TRBV6-3 and J is TRBJ1-5; D may be TRBD1 (5 bases). Germline V gene data show CDR1 as MNHEY and CDR2 as SVGEGT. This CDR3 is 13 amino acids long. Trimming cost V 3 bases and J 7 bases, with 10 bases left between them. For the CDR3, the DNA is TGTGCCAGCAGTTATAAGGGGCAGCAGCCCCAGCATTTT. It encodes CASSYKGQQPQHF.

This clonotype was counted between two and nine times. This rearrangement joins TRBV5-1 to TRBJ2-5; 10 bases line up with TRBD2. There are 15 residues in the CDR3. CDR1 is SGHRS, CDR2 YFSETQ, per germline. Trimming removed 1 base from V and 4 bases from J; junction bases left unmatched: 4. The CDR3 DNA is TGCGCCAGCAGCTTGATGGTAGCGGGGGGAGAGACCCAGTACTTC. This translates into CASSLMVAGGETQYF.

The gene calls are TRBV7-9 and TRBJ1-1; D may be TRBD1 (5 bases). CDR1 and CDR2 (germline): SEHNR, FQNEAQ (reference sequence). V lost 5 bases to trimming and J lost 3 bases, with 16 bases between them. The CDR3 has 15 residues. The CDR3 reads CASSTPGSQYTEAFF. In DNA form, the CDR3 reads TGTGCCAGCAGCACCCCAGGGTCACAGTACACTGAAGCTTTCTTT.

This clonotype was observed at least ten times. This chain links TRBV27 with TRBJ1-4; no clear D gene. Germline assignment: CDR1 MNHEY and CDR2 SMNVEV (reference sequence). This CDR3 spans 13 amino acids. The V end lost 2 bases, the J end lost 6 bases, and 7 bases lay between the germline ends. CDR3 loop: CASSLVNDEKLFF. The CDR3 DNA reads as TGTGCCAGCAGTTTAGTTAATGATGAAAAACTGTTTTTT.

The rearrangement joins TRBV10-3 to TRBJ2-7; 8 positions agree with TRBD1. Trimming at V came to 11 bases and at J to 3 bases, leaving 9 bases not matched to a gene. CDR3 length: 13 residues. Per the germline V gene, CDR1 is ENHRY and CDR2 is SYGVKD. Written as DNA, the CDR3 is TGTGCCTGTGGGGCAGGGGGCTACTACGAGCAGTACTTC. Translated: CACGAGGYYEQYF.

This clonotype was recorded many times. V and J are TRBV20-1 and TRBJ2-7; 10 bases agree with TRBD2. V was clipped by 6 bases and J by 3 bases; unmatched bases: 2. The CDR3 is 12 amino acids. CDR1 DFQATT and CDR2 SNEGSKA come from the germline V gene (reference sequence). The CDR3 coding sequence is TGCAGTGCCCGGACTAGCGGCTACGAGCAGTACTTC. Its translation: CSARTSGYEQYF.